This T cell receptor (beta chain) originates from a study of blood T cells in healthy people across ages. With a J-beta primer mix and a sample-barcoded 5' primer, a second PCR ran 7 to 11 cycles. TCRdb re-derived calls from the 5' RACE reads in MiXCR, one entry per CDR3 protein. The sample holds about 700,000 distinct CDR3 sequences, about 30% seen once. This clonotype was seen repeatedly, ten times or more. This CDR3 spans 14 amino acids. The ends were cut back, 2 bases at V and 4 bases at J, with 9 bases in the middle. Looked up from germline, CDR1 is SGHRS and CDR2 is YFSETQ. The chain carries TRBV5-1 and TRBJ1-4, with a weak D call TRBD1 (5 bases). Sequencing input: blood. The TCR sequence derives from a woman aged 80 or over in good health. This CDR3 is CASSFGTGNEKLFF. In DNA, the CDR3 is TGCGCCAGCAGCTTCGGGACGGGTAATGAAAAACTGTTTTTT.